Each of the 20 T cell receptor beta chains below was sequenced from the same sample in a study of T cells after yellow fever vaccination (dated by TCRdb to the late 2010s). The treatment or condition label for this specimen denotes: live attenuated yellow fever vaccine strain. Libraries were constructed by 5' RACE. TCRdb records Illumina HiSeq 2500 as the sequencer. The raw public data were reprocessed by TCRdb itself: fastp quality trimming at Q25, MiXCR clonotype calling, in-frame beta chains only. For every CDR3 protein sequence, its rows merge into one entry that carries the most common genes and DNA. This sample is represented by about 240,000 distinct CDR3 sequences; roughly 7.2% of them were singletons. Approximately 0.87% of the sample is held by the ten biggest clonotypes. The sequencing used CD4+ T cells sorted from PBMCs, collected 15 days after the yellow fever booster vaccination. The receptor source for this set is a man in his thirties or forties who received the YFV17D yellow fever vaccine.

The CDR3 DNA reads TGTGCCAGCAGTCCCCACTATGAAAAACTGTTTTTT. The encoded protein is CASSPHYEKLFF. V gene TRBV12-3 or TRBV12-4 combines with J gene TRBJ1-4; D unclear. V lost 5 bases and J lost 6, with 7 bases in between. This CDR3 region has 12 residues.

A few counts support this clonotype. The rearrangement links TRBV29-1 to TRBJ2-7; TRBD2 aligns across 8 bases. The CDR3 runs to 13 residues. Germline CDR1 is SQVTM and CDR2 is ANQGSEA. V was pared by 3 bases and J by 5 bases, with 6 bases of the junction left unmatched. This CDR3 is CSVEVTSGDEQYF. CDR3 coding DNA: TGCAGCGTTGAGGTCACTAGCGGAGACGAGCAGTACTTC.

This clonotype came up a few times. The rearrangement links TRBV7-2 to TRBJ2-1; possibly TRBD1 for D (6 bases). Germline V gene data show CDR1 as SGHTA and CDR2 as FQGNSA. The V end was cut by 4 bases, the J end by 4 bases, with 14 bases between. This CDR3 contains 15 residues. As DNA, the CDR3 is TGTGCCAGCAGCTCGAAGACGGGGACATACAATGAGCAGTTCTTC. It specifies CASSSKTGTYNEQFF.

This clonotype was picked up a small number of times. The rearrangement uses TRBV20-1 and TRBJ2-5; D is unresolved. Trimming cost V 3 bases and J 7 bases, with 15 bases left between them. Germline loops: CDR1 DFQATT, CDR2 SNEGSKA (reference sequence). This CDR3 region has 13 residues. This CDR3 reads CSARIGGGGTQYF. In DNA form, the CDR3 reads TGCAGTGCTAGGATCGGCGGCGGCGGGACCCAGTACTTC.

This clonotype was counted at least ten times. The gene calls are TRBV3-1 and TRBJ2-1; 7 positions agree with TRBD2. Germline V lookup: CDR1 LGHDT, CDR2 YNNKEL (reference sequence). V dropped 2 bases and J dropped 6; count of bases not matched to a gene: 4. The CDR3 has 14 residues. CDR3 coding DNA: TGTGCCAGCAGCCAACTGTGGACTAGCAATGAGCAGTTCTTC. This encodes CASSQLWTSNEQFF.

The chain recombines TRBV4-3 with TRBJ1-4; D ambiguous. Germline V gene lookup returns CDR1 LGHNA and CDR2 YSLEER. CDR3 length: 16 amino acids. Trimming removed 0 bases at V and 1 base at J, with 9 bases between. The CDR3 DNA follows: TGCGCCAGCAGCCAAGAATTTGCAATAACTAATGAAAAACTGTTTTTT. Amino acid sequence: CASSQEFAITNEKLFF.

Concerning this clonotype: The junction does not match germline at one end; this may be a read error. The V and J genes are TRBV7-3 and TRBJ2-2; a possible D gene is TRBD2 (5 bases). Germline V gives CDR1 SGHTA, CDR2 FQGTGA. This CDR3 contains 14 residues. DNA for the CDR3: TGTGCCAGCAGCTTTTCGTCAGGATACGGGGTGCTGTTTTTT. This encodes CASSFSSGYGVLFF. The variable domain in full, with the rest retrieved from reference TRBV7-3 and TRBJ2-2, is GAGVSQTPSNKVTEKGKYVELRCDPISGHTALYWYRQSLGQGPEFLIYFQGTGAADDSGLPNDRFFAVRPEGSVSTLKIQRTERGDSAVYLCASSFSSGYGVLFFGEGSRLTVL.

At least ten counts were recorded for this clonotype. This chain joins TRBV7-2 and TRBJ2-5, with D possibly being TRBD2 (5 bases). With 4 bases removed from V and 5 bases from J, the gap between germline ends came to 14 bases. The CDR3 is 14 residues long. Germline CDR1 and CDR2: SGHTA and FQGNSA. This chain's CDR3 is CASSSIWGEETQYF. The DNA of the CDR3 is TGTGCCAGCAGCTCGATTTGGGGAGAGGAGACCCAGTACTTC.

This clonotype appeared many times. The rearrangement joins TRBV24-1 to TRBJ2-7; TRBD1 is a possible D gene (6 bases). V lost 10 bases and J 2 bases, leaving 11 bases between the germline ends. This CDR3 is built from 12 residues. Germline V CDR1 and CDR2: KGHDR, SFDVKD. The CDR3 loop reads CATATGPYEQYF. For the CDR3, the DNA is TGTGCCACTGCGACAGGACCCTACGAGCAGTACTTC.

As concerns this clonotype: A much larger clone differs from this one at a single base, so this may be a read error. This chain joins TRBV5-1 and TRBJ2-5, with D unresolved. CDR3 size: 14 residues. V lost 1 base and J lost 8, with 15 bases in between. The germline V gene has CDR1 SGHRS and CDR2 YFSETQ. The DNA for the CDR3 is TGCGCCAGCAGCTTGAATGGGGTGAAGGACACCCAGTACTTC. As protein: CASSLNGVKDTQYF.

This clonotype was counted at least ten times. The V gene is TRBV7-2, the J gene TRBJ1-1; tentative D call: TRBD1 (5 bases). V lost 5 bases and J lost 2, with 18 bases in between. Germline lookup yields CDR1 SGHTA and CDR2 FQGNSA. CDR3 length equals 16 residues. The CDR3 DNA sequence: TGTGCCAGCAGCAACCGGGACCACATACCCAACACTGAAGCTTTCTTT. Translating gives CASSNRDHIPNTEAFF.

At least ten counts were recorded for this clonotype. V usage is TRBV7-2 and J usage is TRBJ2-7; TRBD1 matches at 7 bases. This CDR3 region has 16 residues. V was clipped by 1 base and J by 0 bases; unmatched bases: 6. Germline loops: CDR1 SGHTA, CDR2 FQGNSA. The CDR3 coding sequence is TGTGCCAGCAGCTTAGTAGGGGGCACCTTCTCCTACGAGCAGTACTTC. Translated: CASSLVGGTFSYEQYF.

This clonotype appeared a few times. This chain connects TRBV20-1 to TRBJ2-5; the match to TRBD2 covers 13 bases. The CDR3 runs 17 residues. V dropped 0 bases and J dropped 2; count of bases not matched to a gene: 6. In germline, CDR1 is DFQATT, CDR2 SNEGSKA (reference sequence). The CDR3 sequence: CSARDDLLAGGQETQYF. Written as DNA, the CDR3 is TGCAGTGCTAGAGATGACCTACTAGCGGGAGGGCAAGAGACCCAGTACTTC.

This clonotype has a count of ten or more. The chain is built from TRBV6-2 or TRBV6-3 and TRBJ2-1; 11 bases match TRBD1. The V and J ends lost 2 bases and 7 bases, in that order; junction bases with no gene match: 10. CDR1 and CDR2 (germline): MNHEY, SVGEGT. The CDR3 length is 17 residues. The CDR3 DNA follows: TGTGCCAGCAGTTACCGCGGACAGGGGGCTTTGTTTAATGAGCAGTTCTTC. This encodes CASSYRGQGALFNEQFF.

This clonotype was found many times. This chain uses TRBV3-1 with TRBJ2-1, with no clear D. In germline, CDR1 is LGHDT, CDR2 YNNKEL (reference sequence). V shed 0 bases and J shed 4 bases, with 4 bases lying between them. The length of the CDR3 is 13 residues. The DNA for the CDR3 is TGTGCCAGCAGCCAAGATCTTTACAATGAGCAGTTCTTC. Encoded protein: CASSQDLYNEQFF.

The CDR3 loop reads CASSSVSEQYF. The CDR3 nucleotides are TGTGCCAGCAGTTCTGTCTCCGAGCAGTACTTC. The rearrangement joins TRBV12-3 or TRBV12-4 to TRBJ2-7, with unresolved D. V gave up 4 bases and J gave up 6 bases, with 7 bases separating them. This CDR3 has 11 residues.

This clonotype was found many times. The CDR3 DNA reads TGTGCCAGCAGTCCTCACGGAGGGGGGGAGACCCAGTACTTC. As protein: CASSPHGGGETQYF. The chain carries TRBV12-3 or TRBV12-4 and TRBJ2-5, with D perhaps assigned TRBD1 or TRBD2 (6 bases each). The CDR3 runs 14 residues. V lost 5 bases, J lost 5 bases, and 15 bases lay in between.

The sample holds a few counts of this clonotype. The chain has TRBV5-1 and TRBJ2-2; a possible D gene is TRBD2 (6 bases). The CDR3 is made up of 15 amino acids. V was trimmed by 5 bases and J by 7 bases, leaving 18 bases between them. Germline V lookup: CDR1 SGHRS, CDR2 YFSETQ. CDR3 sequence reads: CASRAQVAGGGELFF. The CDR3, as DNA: TGCGCCAGCAGGGCACAGGTTGCCGGGGGCGGGGAGCTGTTTTTT.

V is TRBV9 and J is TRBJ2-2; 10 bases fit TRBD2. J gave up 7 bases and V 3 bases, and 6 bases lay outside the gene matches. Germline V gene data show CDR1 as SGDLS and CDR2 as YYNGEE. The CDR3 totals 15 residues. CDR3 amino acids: CASSAGTSADGELFF. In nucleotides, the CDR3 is TGTGCCAGCAGCGCTGGGACTAGCGCTGACGGGGAGCTGTTTTTT.

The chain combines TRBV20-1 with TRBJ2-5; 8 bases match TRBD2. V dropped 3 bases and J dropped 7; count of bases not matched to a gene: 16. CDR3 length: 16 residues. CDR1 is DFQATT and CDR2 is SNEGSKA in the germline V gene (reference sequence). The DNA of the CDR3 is TGCAGTGCTAGCCTTGTGGAAGCGGGAGCTTTCGGGACCCAGTACTTC. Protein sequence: CSASLVEAGAFGTQYF.